These T cell receptor beta chains were read from a single sample in a study of shared clonotypes between healthy human individuals. TCRdb keeps only in-frame clones here, not all; method: immunoSEQ multiplex PCR. This table holds roughly 490,000 clones, 79% found once. What was sequenced was PBMCs. These receptors were obtained from a woman between 40 and 50 years old in good health. Some clones in this sample may be carry-over from other donors' samples. Both conserved end residues are part of each CDR3. Fields, in order: J gene, CDR3 length, V gene, CDR3 protein.

TRBJ2-3	16	TRBV5-6	CASSLVVTGVTDTQYF
TRBJ2-3	14	TRBV19	CASSISGRTDTQYF
TRBJ1-4	17	TRBV5-5	CASSPATGGSFTEKLFF
TRBJ2-7	16	TRBV7-3	CASSPLVGTGPYEQYF
TRBJ2-7	18	TRBV9	CASSVSGLAGGSSYEQYF
TRBJ1-4	17	TRBV28	CASRGTGASATNEKLFF
TRBJ2-2	18	TRBV4-2	CASSLRNRQAPNTGELFF
TRBJ2-3	16	TRBV10-3	CAISESRGRASDTQYF
TRBJ1-2	16	TRBV18	CASSPGTGNLDYGYTF
TRBJ1-1	14	TRBV21-1	CASRPGQGNTEAFF
TRBJ2-7	16	TRBV7-6	CASSSPTGTGLYEQYF
TRBJ2-7	14	TRBV27	CASSKQGEGYEQYF
TRBJ2-5	16	TRBV5-1	CASSWGDVIAGQTQYF
TRBJ1-2	14	TRBV4-1	CASSQDPRGYGYTF
TRBJ1-1	11	TRBV7-2	CASSPLGAAFF
TRBJ1-5	16	TRBV27	CASSLGRSGRNQPQHF
TRBJ2-1	13	TRBV9	CASMGDRYNEQFF
TRBJ2-3	14	TRBV29-1	CSVVEQGDTDTQYF
TRBJ2-5	15	TRBV6-1	CASSHQGGAVETQYF
TRBJ2-3	15	TRBV7-2	CASSLGVLAPDTQYF
TRBJ2-5	17	TRBV10-3	CAISETLAGVGKETQYF
TRBJ2-3	16	TRBV7-9	CASSQGPSGSLYTQYF
TRBJ2-7	16	TRBV28	CASSSPSAGATYEQYF
TRBJ2-7	17	TRBV28	CASSLEASGSYSYEQYF
TRBJ2-7	15	TRBV5-1	CASSSGSSGGLEQYF
TRBJ2-7	17	TRBV7-8	CASSLDWGGQIVYEQYF
TRBJ2-2	17	TRBV7-3	CASSFGPGQGLAGELFF